These T cell receptor beta chains were read from a single sample in a study of blood T cell repertoires in COVID-19. Profiled with immunoSEQ multiplex PCR; TCRdb holds only in-frame clones, not every one. The sample lists over 140,000 clones, nearly 80% seen once, with around 3.2% in the top ten. Material: PBMCs or T cells enriched from blood (not recorded which). The receptors originated from a woman aged 50 to 60 who had recovered from COVID-19. Both conserved end residues are part of each CDR3. D genes are given only for firm matches. Only part of the rows carry a size: once, few, many, or a class if the clone is expanded.

abundance	v_gene	j_gene	d_gene	CDR3aa	CDR3nt
NA	TRBV12-2	TRBJ2-5	NA	CASRLAQREQETQYF	TGTGCAAGTCGCTTAGCGCAGCGGGAGCAAGAGACCCAGTACTTC
few	TRBV29-1	TRBJ1-1	NA	CSVNREPSTEAFF	TGCAGCGTCAACAGGGAACCTAGCACTGAAGCTTTCTTT
NA	TRBV6-5	TRBJ1-1	NA	CASTQSGILNTEAFF	TGTGCCAGCACACAATCCGGGATACTGAACACTGAAGCTTTCTTT
NA	TRBV20-1	TRBJ1-5	TRBD1	CSASLGQGMGQPQHF	TGCAGTGCTAGTCTGGGACAGGGGATGGGTCAGCCCCAGCATTTT
NA	TRBV19	TRBJ2-7	TRBD1	CASSMLGDRADEQYF	TGTGCCAGTAGCATGCTTGGGGACAGGGCGGACGAGCAGTACTTC
many	TRBV9	TRBJ2-7	NA	CASSVVEGGEQYF	TGTGCCAGCAGCGTAGTGGAAGGAGGCGAGCAGTACTTC
NA	TRBV30	TRBJ1-2	TRBD1	CAWNRDRGLYGYTF	TGTGCCTGGAACCGGGACAGGGGGCTCTATGGCTACACCTTC
NA	TRBV9	TRBJ1-4	NA	CASSVQSGVNEKLFF	TGTGCCAGCAGCGTACAATCAGGGGTAAATGAAAAACTGTTTTTT
NA	TRBV7-8	TRBJ2-3	TRBD1	CASSTLGQGKGVPWEADTQYF	TGTGCCAGCAGCACCCTGGGACAGGGGAAAGGAGTACCCTGGGAGGCAGATACGCAGTATTTT
once	TRBV19	TRBJ1-5	NA	CASSPTPGNQPQHF	TGTGCCAGTAGTCCCACCCCGGGAAATCAGCCCCAGCATTTT
NA	TRBV7-3	TRBJ2-2	NA	CASSLIDGELFF	TGTGCCAGCAGCTTAATAGACGGGGAGCTGTTTTTT
NA	TRBV2	TRBJ2-4	TRBD1	CASSVDRGIQYF	TGTGCCAGCAGTGTAGACAGGGGCATTCAGTACTTC
NA	TRBV5-6	TRBJ2-3	NA	CASSSPLAYSSNTQYF	TGTGCCAGCAGCTCCCCACTAGCCTATTCATCAAATACGCAGTATTTT
NA	TRBV3-1/TRBV3-2	TRBJ1-1	TRBD1	CASSSRTGGMGATEAFF	TGTGCCAGCAGCTCAAGGACAGGGGGGATGGGGGCAACTGAAGCTTTCTTT
few	TRBV7-9	TRBJ2-5	TRBD2	CASSPSGGGAQETQYF	TGTGCCAGCAGCCCCTCGGGCGGGGGGGCCCAAGAGACCCAGTACTTC
few	TRBV5-4	TRBJ2-2	TRBD2	CASSLSGRENTGELFF	TGTGCCAGCAGCCTTAGCGGGAGGGAAAACACCGGGGAGCTGTTTTTT
NA	TRBV7-9	TRBJ2-3	NA	CASSDGQTTQYF	TGTGCCAGCAGCGACGGACAGACCACGCAGTATTTT
NA	TRBV23-1	TRBJ2-7	NA	CASSLPRGVSYEQYF	TGCGCCAGCAGTCTTCCCAGGGGCGTCTCCTACGAGCAGTACTTC
NA	TRBV5-1	TRBJ2-3	TRBD2	CASKGLAGADTQYF	TGCGCCAGCAAGGGACTAGCGGGGGCAGATACGCAGTATTTT
NA	TRBV7-9	TRBJ2-1	NA	CASSRRTGALPNEQFF	TGTGCCAGCAGCCGACGGACGGGAGCCCTTCCCAATGAGCAGTTCTTC
NA	TRBV19	TRBJ1-3	NA	CASSIDPGRTLSGNTIYF	TGTGCCAGTAGTATAGATCCCGGCAGGACTCTCTCTGGAAACACCATATATTTT
once	TRBV28	TRBJ2-1	TRBD2	CASTSPSGFYNEQFF	TGTGCCAGCACCTCGCCTAGCGGATTTTACAATGAGCAGTTCTTC
NA	TRBV3-1/TRBV3-2	TRBJ1-1	NA	CASSRGHSMNTEAFF	TGTGCCAGCAGCCGGGGACACAGCATGAACACTGAAGCTTTCTTT
NA	TRBV30	TRBJ1-2	NA	CAWSLVIASHYGYTF	TGTGCCTGGAGTTTGGTTATAGCAAGCCACTATGGCTACACCTTC
NA	TRBV4-1	TRBJ2-3	TRBD2	CASSQDWRGGDTQYF	TGCGCCAGCAGCCAAGATTGGAGGGGAGGGGATACGCAGTATTTT
NA	TRBV3-1/TRBV3-2	TRBJ2-2	NA	CASSQGRGRNTGELFF	TGTGCCAGCAGCCAAGGGCGGGGCAGAAACACCGGGGAGCTGTTTTTT
once	TRBV3-1/TRBV3-2	TRBJ1-4	NA	CASSQQQINEKLFF	TGTGCCAGCAGCCAACAACAGATCAATGAAAAACTGTTTTTT
NA	TRBV13	TRBJ1-1	NA	CASSTNRDTEAFF	TGTGCCAGCAGCACGAACAGGGACACTGAAGCTTTCTTT
NA	TRBV5-4	TRBJ2-3	TRBD1	CAAKDRGTDTQYF	TGTGCAGCAAAAGACAGGGGCACAGATACGCAGTATTTT
NA	TRBV19	TRBJ2-3	TRBD1	CASSIPRGRADTQYF	TGTGCCAGTAGTATCCCCAGGGGGCGCGCAGATACGCAGTATTTT
NA	TRBV11-3	TRBJ1-6	NA	CASSAQGWDSPLHF	TGTGCCAGCAGCGCACAGGGATGGGATTCACCCCTCCACTTT
NA	TRBV3-1/TRBV3-2	TRBJ2-3	NA	CASSQDLSGGSSTDTQYF	TGTGCCAGCAGCCAAGACCTAAGTGGGGGCTCTAGCACAGATACGCAGTATTTT
NA	TRBV19	TRBJ2-3	NA	CASSIGRGKWQRVTDTQYF	TGTGCCAGTAGTATAGGGAGAGGGAAATGGCAGCGAGTTACAGATACGCAGTATTTT
NA	TRBV3-1/TRBV3-2	TRBJ2-2	NA	CASIHSRDANTGELFF	TGTGCCAGCATACATTCGCGGGATGCGAACACCGGGGAGCTGTTTTTT
few	TRBV6-5	TRBJ2-1	NA	CASRGAGTIYNEQFF	TGTGCCAGCAGAGGCGCGGGGACCATCTACAATGAGCAGTTCTTC